Listed below are T cell receptor beta chains from one sample, sequenced in a study of Ad26.COV2.S vaccination and SARS-CoV-2 variants. Sequencing was performed with immunoSEQ multiplex PCR; in TCRdb, only in-frame clones are kept and a portion is missing. The profile covers 300,000 to 350,000 clones, with about 88% appearing a single time and around 6.1% taken by the ten largest. Sequencing was performed on peripheral blood, taken in a trial of Ad26.COV2.S vaccine versus placebo. These receptors all stem from a person aged 18-60 years who received the Ad26.COV2.S COVID-19 vaccine or a placebo. CDR3s include the opening cysteine and the closing phenylalanine or tryptophan. A D gene is named only where the DNA matches it firmly. A clone size is listed for some rows: how often the clone was seen (once, few, many), or a class if it is expanded.

abundance	v_gene	d_gene	j_gene	CDR3nt	CDR3aa
NA	TRBV7-9	NA	TRBJ1-6	TGTGCCAGCAGCCCCCCCGGGGGTTCACCCCTCCACTTT	CASSPPGGSPLHF
once	TRBV7-3	TRBD1	TRBJ2-3	TGTGCCAGCAGCTCCACACCACCCTCCGGGACAGGGGGCCGGGATACGCAGTATTTT	CASSSTPPSGTGGRDTQYF
once	TRBV2	TRBD1	TRBJ2-7	TGTGCCAGCAATGCGGGACAGGGAGGTGACGAGCAGTACTTC	CASNAGQGGDEQYF
NA	TRBV12-3/TRBV12-4	NA	TRBJ2-7	TGTGCCAGCAGTTTGGGGGGGGGCCAGTACTTC	CASSLGGGQYF
NA	TRBV6-5	TRBD1	TRBJ1-6	TGTGCCAGCAGTTACATGGACAGGCCCCTGAATTCACCCCTCCACTTT	CASSYMDRPLNSPLHF
NA	TRBV18	NA	TRBJ1-1	TGTGCCAGCTCACCCTCAGCCGGGAGAGCTTTCTTT	CASSPSAGRAFF
NA	TRBV5-6	NA	TRBJ1-2	TGTGCCAGCAGGCTAGGACAAGTCTATGGCTACACCTTC	CASRLGQVYGYTF
NA	TRBV9	NA	TRBJ1-6	TGTGCCAGCAGCGTAGAGGGGCAGACAGGTGGAAATTCACCCCTCCACTTT	CASSVEGQTGGNSPLHF
NA	TRBV30	NA	TRBJ2-7	TGTGCCTGGAGTGTAGGCTGGGAATACGAGCAGTACTTC	CAWSVGWEYEQYF
NA	TRBV30	NA	TRBJ1-1	TGTGCCTGGACCCCGGTGAACACTGAAGCTTTCTTT	CAWTPVNTEAFF
NA	TRBV5-1	NA	TRBJ1-3	TGCGCCAGCAGCTTGGAGTTCCAGGGGCCGAGGGGAAACACCATATATTTT	CASSLEFQGPRGNTIYF
NA	TRBV7-9	NA	TRBJ1-6	TGTGCCAGCAGCCCACCACAGGGACTTGGGGGATCACCCCTCCACTTT	CASSPPQGLGGSPLHF
NA	TRBV5-7	NA	TRBJ2-7	TGTGCCAGCAGCTTTTGTGGGGCAGGGAGGAACGAGCAGTACTTC	CASSFCGAGRNEQYF
NA	TRBV7-7	NA	TRBJ2-5	TGTGCCAGCAGCCCTTATCAGGGTAGGGGCGAGACCCAGTACTTC	CASSPYQGRGETQYF
NA	TRBV9	TRBD1	TRBJ2-3	TGTGCCAGCGCCCGGGGACAGGCCGGAGATACGCAGTATTTT	CASARGQAGDTQYF
once	TRBV5-1	TRBD1	TRBJ2-5	TGCGCCAGCAGCTTCCGACAGGGACAAGAGACCCAGTACTTC	CASSFRQGQETQYF
NA	TRBV4-3	NA	TRBJ1-5	TGCGCCAGCAGCCAAGATAGAGGGGGGTCTCAGCCCCAGCATTTT	CASSQDRGGSQPQHF
NA	TRBV13	TRBD1	TRBJ2-7	TGTGCCAGCAGCAAGTCCGGGACAGGGGCCCCGGAGCAGTACTTC	CASSKSGTGAPEQYF
NA	TRBV19	NA	TRBJ2-1	TGTGCCAGTGTCTCGAAGGGGGTCTCCTACAATGAGCAGTTCTTC	CASVSKGVSYNEQFF
few	TRBV4-2	NA	TRBJ1-1	TGTGCCAGCAGCCAAGAGACGGGGGAGAACACTGAAGCTTTCTTT	CASSQETGENTEAFF
NA	TRBV3-1/TRBV3-2	NA	TRBJ2-1	TGTGCCAGCAGCCAAGGCCCACAGGAGAATGAGCAGTTCTTC	CASSQGPQENEQFF